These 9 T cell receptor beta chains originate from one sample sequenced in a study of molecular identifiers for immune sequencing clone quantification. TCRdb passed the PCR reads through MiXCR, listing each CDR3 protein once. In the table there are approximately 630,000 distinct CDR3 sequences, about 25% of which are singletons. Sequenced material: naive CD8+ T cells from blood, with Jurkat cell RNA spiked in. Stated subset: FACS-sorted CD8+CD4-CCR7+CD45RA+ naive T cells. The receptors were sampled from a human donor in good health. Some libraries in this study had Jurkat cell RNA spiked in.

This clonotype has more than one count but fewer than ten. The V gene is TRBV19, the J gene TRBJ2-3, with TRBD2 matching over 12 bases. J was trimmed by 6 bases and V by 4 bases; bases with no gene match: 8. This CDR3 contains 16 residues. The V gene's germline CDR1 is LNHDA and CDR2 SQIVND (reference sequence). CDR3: CASSNPGLAGLDTQYF. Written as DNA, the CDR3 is TGTGCCAGTAGTAACCCGGGACTAGCGGGTCTGGATACGCAGTATTTT.

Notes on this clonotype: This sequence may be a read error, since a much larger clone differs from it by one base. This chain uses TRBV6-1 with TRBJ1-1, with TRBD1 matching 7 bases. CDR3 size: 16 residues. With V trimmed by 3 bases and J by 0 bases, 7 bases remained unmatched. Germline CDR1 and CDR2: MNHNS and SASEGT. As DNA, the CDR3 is TGTGCCAGCAGTGATCTACCGGACAGGTTGAACACTGAAGCTTTCTTT. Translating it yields CASSDLPDRLNTEAFF.

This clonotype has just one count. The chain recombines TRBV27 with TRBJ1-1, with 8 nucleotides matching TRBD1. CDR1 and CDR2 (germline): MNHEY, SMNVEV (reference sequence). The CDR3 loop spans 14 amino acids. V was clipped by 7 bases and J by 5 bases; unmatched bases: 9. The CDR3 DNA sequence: TGTGCCAGCATCCCGACAGGGGTGGGGACTGAAGCTTTCTTT. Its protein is CASIPTGVGTEAFF.

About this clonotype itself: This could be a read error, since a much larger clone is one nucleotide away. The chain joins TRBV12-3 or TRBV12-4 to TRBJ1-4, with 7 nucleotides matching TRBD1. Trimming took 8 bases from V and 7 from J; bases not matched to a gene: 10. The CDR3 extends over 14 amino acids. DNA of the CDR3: TGTGCCAGCGGCCGACAGGGAGGGGGTGAAAAACTGTTTTTT. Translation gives CASGRQGGGEKLFF.

Here the CDR3 DNA reads TGTGCCAGCAGCTTTGGACTAGCGGGGCGATCCTCCTACGAGCAGTACTTC. This codes for CASSFGLAGRSSYEQYF. This chain joins TRBV13 and TRBJ2-7; 12 bases agree with TRBD2. The CDR3 has 17 residues. The trim removed 3 bases at V and 0 bases at J, leaving 6 bases unmatched. Germline V gene sequence: CDR1 PRHDT, CDR2 FYEKMQ (reference sequence). Supplemented by reference TRBV13 and TRBJ2-7, the full variable domain reads AAGVIQSPRHLIKEKRETATLKCYPIPRHDTVYWYQQGPGQDPQFLISFYEKMQSDKGSIPDRFSAQQFSDYHSELNMSSLELGDSALYFCASSFGLAGRSSYEQYFGPGTRLTVT.

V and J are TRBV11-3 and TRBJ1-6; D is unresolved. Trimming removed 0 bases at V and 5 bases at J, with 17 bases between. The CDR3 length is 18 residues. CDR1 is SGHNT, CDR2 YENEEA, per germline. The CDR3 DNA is TGTGCCAGCAGCTTAGACTGTCCGCAGGTGTTCCATAATTCACCCCTCCACTTT. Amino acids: CASSLDCPQVFHNSPLHF.

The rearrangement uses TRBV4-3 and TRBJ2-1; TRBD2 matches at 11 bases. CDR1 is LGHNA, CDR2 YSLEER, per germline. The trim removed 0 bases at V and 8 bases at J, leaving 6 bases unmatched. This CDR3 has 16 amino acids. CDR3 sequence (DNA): TGCGCCAGCAGCCAAGATAGACTAGCGGGAACGGATGAGCAGTTCTTC. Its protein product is CASSQDRLAGTDEQFF.

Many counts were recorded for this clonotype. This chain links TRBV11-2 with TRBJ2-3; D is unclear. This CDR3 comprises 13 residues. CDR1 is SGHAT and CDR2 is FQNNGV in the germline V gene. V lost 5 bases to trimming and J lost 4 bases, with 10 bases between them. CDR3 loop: CASSRDFADTQYF. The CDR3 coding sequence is TGTGCCAGCAGCAGAGACTTTGCAGATACGCAGTATTTT.

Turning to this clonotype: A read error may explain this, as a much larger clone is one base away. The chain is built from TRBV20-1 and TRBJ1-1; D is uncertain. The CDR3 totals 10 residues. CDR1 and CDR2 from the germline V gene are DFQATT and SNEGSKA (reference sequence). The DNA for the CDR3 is TGCAGTGCGCCTACAGTTGAAGCTCTCTTT. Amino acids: CSAPTVEALF.